This T cell receptor (beta chain) was sequenced for a study of lymphopenia after photon versus proton radiotherapy. Notes on the study in general: After the lymphocyte nadir, photon-treated repertoires showed oligoclonal expansion, especially of CD8+ Temra cells. In patients who died, overall survival fell as post-nadir TCR diversity dropped more. Proton therapy kept repertoires fairly stable, unlike photons, which gained effector/memory cells. Better survival with proton therapy was suggested as possible, not demonstrated.

With regard to this clone: The antigen is undetermined.

V lost 5 bases and J lost 4; bases outside the gene matches: 1. The CDR3 extends over 13 amino acids. The V gene's germline CDR1 is WSHSY and CDR2 SAAADI. The data were produced by immunoSEQ multiplex PCR, yet TCRdb's version contains in-frame clones alone and is incomplete. The repertoire holds 25,000 to 35,000 clones, with around nine tenths as singletons. V usage is TRBV10-2 and J usage is TRBJ1-5; the match to TRBD1 covers 8 bases. The sample in question was peripheral blood, obtained from a patient treated with proton-based radiotherapy. The origin of this receptor is a woman aged 55-75 years with cholangiocarcinoma. Some clones in this sample may be carry-over from other donors' samples. The CDR3 reads CASSTGGNQPQHF. For the CDR3, the DNA is TGCGCCAGCAGTACAGGGGGTAATCAGCCCCAGCATTTT.